What follows is one T cell receptor (beta chain) and its context. These data originate in a study of shared clonotypes between healthy human individuals. This CDR3 spans 15 amino acids. Germline values: CDR1 SNHLY, CDR2 FYNNEI. V was clipped by 4 bases and J by 2 bases; unmatched bases: 7. CD8 cells classed as naive were CD45RO-negative and positively selected for CCR7, excluding terminally differentiated effector memory CD45RA+ cells. Splitting of each subset's genomic DNA was done evenly across several immunoSEQ plates. Some clones are missing from TCRdb's copy, which holds only in-frame ones; the method was immunoSEQ multiplex PCR. The table includes around 2,000,000 clones, around 93% detected once.

Sequencing was done on a sample of naive CD8+ T cells from PBMCs. The sequence was obtained from a young man in good health. Some clones in this sample may be carry-over from other donors' samples. This chain links TRBV2 with TRBJ1-2; TRBD1 matches at 7 bases. The DNA for the CDR3 is TGTGCCAGCAGTGTGGGCCAGGGGGAAAACTATGGCTACACCTTC. It yields the protein CASSVGQGENYGYTF.